The 15 T cell receptor beta chains below come from one sample, sequenced in a study of blood T cell repertoires in COVID-19. The protocol was immunoSEQ multiplex PCR, while the TCRdb copy is restricted to in-frame clones and leaves out a portion. The sample carries tens of thousands of clones, roughly 80% recorded once. The sequencing input was peripheral blood. The receptors shown here come from a woman in her 70s with acute or convalescent COVID-19.

The rearrangement joins TRBV3-1 (or the pseudogene TRBV3-2) to TRBJ1-6; unclear D gene. V gave up 4 bases and J gave up 6 bases, with 16 bases separating them. This CDR3 region has 16 residues. CDR1 is LGHDT, CDR2 YNNKEL, per germline (reference sequence). This chain's CDR3 is CASSPTGQPANSPLHF. Written as DNA, the CDR3 is TGTGCCAGCAGCCCTACTGGGCAGCCAGCTAATTCACCCCTCCACTTT.

The gene calls are TRBV6-5 and TRBJ1-2, with 9 bases aligning to TRBD1. After removal of 4 bases from V and 2 bases from J, the junction contained 2 bases not matched to a gene. Germline loops: CDR1 MNHEY, CDR2 SVGAGI. CDR3 length: 14 amino acids. The CDR3 reads CASSWTGANYGYTF. As DNA, the CDR3 is TGTGCCAGCAGTTGGACAGGGGCGAACTATGGCTACACCTTC.

The chain is built from TRBV5-5 and TRBJ2-7; possibly TRBD2 for D (5 bases). Per the germline V gene, CDR1 is SGHKS and CDR2 is YYEKEE (reference sequence). The CDR3 runs 15 residues. V gave up 4 bases and J gave up 4 bases, with 18 bases separating them. The DNA for the CDR3 is TGTGCCAGCAGCATAGCCCCAGCGGAACTTTACGAGCAGTACTTC. Protein sequence: CASSIAPAELYEQYF.

This clone was seen just once. The rearrangement links TRBV7-6 to TRBJ1-1; D is possibly TRBD1 (5 bases). The CDR3 contains 15 residues. Germline V gene sequence: CDR1 SGHVS, CDR2 FNYEAQ. The germline V and J ends were trimmed by 1 base and 1 base, with 10 bases remaining between them. This CDR3 reads CASSLGGQGNTEAFF. In nucleotides, the CDR3 is TGTGCCAGCAGCTTAGGTGGGCAGGGGAACACTGAAGCTTTCTTT. The full variable domain, completed using reference TRBV7-6 and TRBJ1-1, is GAGVSQSPRYKVTKRGQDVALRCDPISGHVSLYWYRQALGQGPEFLTYFNYEAQQDKSGLPNDRFSAERPEGSISTLTIQRTEQRDSAMYRCASSLGGQGNTEAFFGQGTRLTVV.

This clone was observed a single time. The J gene is TRBJ2-2, the V gene TRBV19; the D gene is possibly TRBD2 (6 bases). The CDR3 consists of 14 residues. Trimming shortened V by 2 bases and J by 6 bases, and 10 bases separated the two germline ends. From germline, CDR1 is LNHDA and CDR2 SQIVND (reference sequence). CDR3 sequence: CASSIIGGSGELFF. The CDR3 DNA is TGTGCCAGTAGTATAATAGGAGGGTCCGGGGAGCTGTTTTTT.

The chain employs TRBV11-2 and TRBJ2-3, with 14 bases matching TRBD2. Per germline, CDR1 SGHAT and CDR2 FQNNGV. CDR3 length: 19 residues. Germline trimming cut 0 bases from V and 5 bases from J; bases unmatched to any gene: 10. The CDR3 coding sequence is TGTGCCAGCAGCTTAGATTCGGGACTAGCGGGGGTAGGGGGAGATACGCAGTATTTT. Protein sequence: CASSLDSGLAGVGGDTQYF.

This clone was detected only once. The CDR3 sequence is CASTERDRVEKLFF. The CDR3 DNA reads as TGTGCCAGCACCGAAAGGGACAGAGTTGAAAAACTGTTTTTT. The genes are TRBV7-9 and TRBJ1-4, with 7 bases matching TRBD1. The CDR3 loop spans 14 amino acids. V lost 7 bases and J lost 7; bases outside the gene matches: 9. Germline CDR1 and CDR2: SEHNR and FQNEAQ (reference sequence). The full variable domain, completed using reference TRBV7-9 and TRBJ1-4, is DTGVSQNPRHKITKRGQNVTFRCDPISEHNRLYWYRQTLGQGPEFLTYFQNEAQLEKSRLLSDRFSAERPKGSFSTLEIQRTEQGDSAMYLCASTERDRVEKLFFGSGTQLSVL.

The gene calls are TRBV6-2 or TRBV6-3 and TRBJ1-1, with a weak D call TRBD1 (6 bases). The CDR3 length is 11 residues. Germline V CDR1 and CDR2: MNHEY, SVGEGT. Between the trimmed V and J ends, which lost 4 bases and 9 bases, there was a span of 9 bases. The CDR3 sequence is CASSFTGKAFF. The CDR3, as DNA: TGTGCCAGCAGTTTCACAGGGAAAGCTTTCTTT.

The rearrangement joins TRBV6-2 or TRBV6-3 to TRBJ1-1; 7 bases are a match to TRBD1. The V gene end was trimmed by 1 base and the J gene end by 12 bases; junction bases not matched to a gene: 11. The CDR3 spans 14 residues. Germline lookup yields CDR1 MNHEY and CDR2 SVGEGT. The CDR3 reads CASSYFTGERMTFF. For the CDR3, the DNA is TGTGCCAGCAGTTACTTTACAGGGGAACGAATGACTTTCTTT.

This rearrangement joins TRBV7-9 to TRBJ1-4; the match to TRBD1 covers 9 bases. Per the germline V gene, CDR1 is SEHNR and CDR2 is FQNEAQ (reference sequence). Trimming took 4 bases from V and 8 from J; bases not matched to a gene: 5. The CDR3 consists of 14 residues. This CDR3 reads CASSSDRGYEKLFF. As DNA, the CDR3 is TGTGCCAGCAGCTCGGACAGGGGATACGAAAAACTGTTTTTT.

The chain links TRBV19 to TRBJ1-1; TRBD1 might be the D (6 bases). Trimming stripped 6 bases from V and 5 bases from J, with 19 bases between. Per the germline V gene, CDR1 is LNHDA and CDR2 is SQIVND (reference sequence). This CDR3 has 15 residues. The chain's CDR3 is CASSPTTQGRTEAFF. The CDR3 DNA follows: TGTGCCAGTAGCCCTACAACACAGGGTAGGACTGAAGCTTTCTTT.

V usage is TRBV5-5 and J usage is TRBJ1-1; 8 bases agree with TRBD1. This CDR3 is built from 15 residues. V gave up 1 base and J gave up 3 bases; unmatched junction bases: 5. Germline lookup yields CDR1 SGHKS and CDR2 YYEKEE (reference sequence). CDR3 protein: CASSLRTGWDTEAFF. CDR3 in DNA: TGTGCCAGCAGCTTGAGGACAGGGTGGGACACTGAAGCTTTCTTT.

In nucleotides, the CDR3 is TGTGCCAGCAGGCCCTATGGAGACGGGGGAACTTTCTTT. Translating it yields CASRPYGDGGTFF. The chain recombines TRBV11-3 with TRBJ1-1, with D possibly being TRBD1 (5 bases). CDR3 size: 13 residues. Germline-derived CDR1 and CDR2 are SGHNT and YENEEA. V lost 6 bases and J 12 bases, leaving 20 bases between the germline ends.

The chain joins TRBV20-1 to TRBJ2-3, with 9 bases that match TRBD1. The CDR3 totals 17 residues. V lost 3 bases, J lost 0 bases, and 10 bases stayed unmatched. Per germline, CDR1 DFQATT and CDR2 SNEGSKA (reference sequence). CDR3: CSASTGQGIGSTDTQYF. The CDR3 region has the DNA TGCAGTGCTAGTACCGGACAGGGGATAGGGAGCACAGATACGCAGTATTTT.

This clone appeared a single time. One junction end does not reproduce the germline sequence, and a read error may be involved. The chain uses TRBV15 and TRBJ2-1; TRBD2 matches at 8 bases. The germline CDR1 and CDR2 sequences are LNHNV and YYDKDF (reference sequence). The CDR3 spans 15 residues. The DNA of the CDR3 is TGTGCCACCAGCCGAGAGCGGGGGTCCAACAATGAGCAGTTCTTC. It is translated as CATSRERGSNNEQFF.